A single sample gave rise to the 31 T cell receptor beta chains below, sequenced in a study of CD8 T cells in Susac syndrome. After extraction with the RNeasy kit, roughly 0.45 to 1 ug of the RNA was reverse transcribed using random hexamers. TCRdb re-called the immunoSEQ multiplex PCR reads with MiXCR, one entry per CDR3 protein. Of just over 150,000 distinct CDR3 sequences in the sample, about 95% were seen once. What was sequenced was CD4+ T cells from PBMCs. Receptor source: a human donor with Susac syndrome.

The chain recombines TRBV14 with TRBJ2-7; TRBD2 matches 8 bases. This CDR3 is 13 amino acids long. Germline values: CDR1 SGHDN, CDR2 FVKESK. Trimming removed 4 bases from V and 3 bases from J; junction bases left unmatched: 2. CDR3 coding DNA: TGTGCCAGCAGCCGAGGGACTAGCTACGAGCAGTACTTC. Its protein product is CASSRGTSYEQYF.

This sequence joins TRBV7-3 and TRBJ1-1, with 7 bases matching TRBD1. The trim removed 2 bases at V and 0 bases at J, leaving 9 bases unmatched. The CDR3 consists of 17 residues. The germline CDR1 and CDR2 sequences are SGHTA and FQGTGA. CDR3 coding DNA: TGTGCCAGCAGCTTAGGCAGGGGGAGGAGGATGAACACTGAAGCTTTCTTT. This sequence encodes CASSLGRGRRMNTEAFF.

The chain is built from TRBV29-1 and TRBJ1-1; D unclear. Germline values: CDR1 SQVTM, CDR2 ANQGSEA. The CDR3 totals 13 residues. V was clipped by 4 bases and J by 3 bases, with 12 bases between them. CDR3 protein: CSVVKARDTEAFF. The CDR3 DNA follows: TGCAGCGTTGTTAAAGCGAGGGACACTGAAGCTTTCTTT.

The V gene is TRBV6-5, the J gene TRBJ2-7; the D gene is possibly TRBD1 (5 bases). Trimming took 0 bases from V and 2 from J, leaving 8 bases between them. The CDR3 has 14 amino acids. From germline, CDR1 is MNHEY and CDR2 SVGAGI. The CDR3 sequence is CASSYSGRAYEQYF. CDR3 DNA: TGTGCCAGCAGTTACTCGGGCAGGGCCTACGAGCAGTACTTC.

The CDR3 region is CASSPGLAGEETQYF. The CDR3 bases are TGTGCCAGCAGCCCGGGACTAGCGGGGGAAGAGACCCAGTACTTC. This chain connects TRBV3-1 to TRBJ2-5, with TRBD2 matching over 14 bases. Looked up from germline, CDR1 is LGHDT and CDR2 is YNNKEL (reference sequence). Trimming at V came to 4 bases and at J to 3 bases, leaving 1 base not matched to a gene. The CDR3 is made up of 15 amino acids.

V and J are TRBV4-1 and TRBJ2-5; maybe TRBD1 (6 bases). The DNA end is more similar to TRBJ2-7, so the J call may be wrong. Germline loops: CDR1 MGHRA, CDR2 YSYEKL. This CDR3 contains 15 residues. CDR3 amino acids: CASSQDRIRGSEQYF. Written as DNA, the CDR3 is TGCGCCAGCAGCCAAGATCGAATCAGGGGATCCGAGCAGTACTTC.

This rearrangement joins TRBV12-3 or TRBV12-4 to TRBJ1-5, with TRBD1 as a possible D gene (5 bases). The ends were cut back, 2 bases at V and 2 bases at J, with 13 bases in the middle. The CDR3 runs to 16 residues. CDR3 DNA sequence: TGTGCCAGCAGTTTAACTGCCGGGGCCGGCAATCAGCCCCAGCATTTT. Protein product: CASSLTAGAGNQPQHF.

The rearrangement joins TRBV21-1 to TRBJ1-3; no DNA check was done on the table's D call, TRBD1. TRBV21-1 is given as a pseudogene. This CDR3 comprises 11 residues. CDR3 in amino acids: CASISRRDLAF. CDR3 DNA: TGTGCCAGCATCTCCCGCCGGGACCTCGCTTTT.

V gene TRBV20-1 combines with J gene TRBJ2-5; D is uncertain. This CDR3 contains 13 residues. The V gene's germline CDR1 is DFQATT and CDR2 SNEGSKA (reference sequence). The V and J ends lost 3 bases and 3 bases respectively, with 11 bases between them. CDR3 sequence reads: CSASSQQEETQYF. CDR3 DNA: TGCAGTGCTAGTTCCCAGCAAGAAGAGACCCAGTACTTC.

This chain uses TRBV20-1 with TRBJ2-5; TRBD1 aligns across 8 bases. CDR1 and CDR2 from the germline V gene are DFQATT and SNEGSKA (reference sequence). With 1 base clipped from V and 3 bases from J, the junction kept 4 bases outside the gene matches. The CDR3 length is 14 residues. CDR3 residues: CSARVATGEETQYF. The CDR3 DNA reads as TGCAGTGCTAGAGTTGCGACAGGGGAAGAGACCCAGTACTTC.

The rearrangement links TRBV12-3 or TRBV12-4 to TRBJ2-5; D is unclear. V gave up 3 bases and J gave up 0 bases, with 5 bases separating them. The CDR3 has 13 amino acids. The CDR3 loop reads CASSFRNQETQYF. DNA for the CDR3: TGTGCCAGCAGTTTCCGCAACCAAGAGACCCAGTACTTC.

This chain connects TRBV6-1 to TRBJ1-1, with TRBD1 matching 8 bases. The CDR3 totals 14 residues. V dropped 5 bases and J dropped 5; count of bases not matched to a gene: 7. Per the germline V gene, CDR1 is MNHNS and CDR2 is SASEGT. The CDR3 nucleotides are TGTGCCAGCAGTACCAGGGGGCGCATTACTGAAGCTTTCTTT. Amino acid sequence: CASSTRGRITEAFF.

The J gene is TRBJ1-6, the V gene TRBV20-1; a weak D match, TRBD1 (5 bases). V lost 4 bases and J 7 bases, leaving 14 bases between the germline ends. CDR3 length equals 14 residues. CDR1 DFQATT and CDR2 SNEGSKA come from the germline V gene (reference sequence). The CDR3 is CSAKPRVTNSPLHF. The CDR3 DNA sequence: TGCAGTGCTAAGCCCAGGGTAACGAATTCACCCCTCCACTTT.

Only one count was recorded for this clonotype. V and J are TRBV7-8 and TRBJ1-1, with 9 bases lining up with TRBD1. CDR1 and CDR2 (germline): SGHVS, FQNEAQ. V shed 5 bases, J shed 6 bases, and the junction held 16 bases outside the gene matches. The CDR3 totals 17 residues. CDR3 bases: TGTGCCAGCAGCCTCCAACAGGGGGCTACCCGGCACGCTGAAGCTTTCTTT. As protein: CASSLQQGATRHAEAFF.

The J gene is TRBJ1-6, the V gene TRBV4-2; D remains ambiguous. Between the trimmed V and J ends, which lost 3 bases and 6 bases, there was a span of 6 bases. This CDR3 contains 13 residues. Per the germline V gene, CDR1 is LGHNA and CDR2 is YNFKEQ. CDR3 sequence reads: CASSQQINSPLHF. CDR3 sequence (DNA): TGTGCCAGCAGCCAGCAGATTAATTCACCCCTCCACTTT.

Points on this clonotype: The junction departs from germline at one end; a sequencing error may be responsible. This chain connects TRBV15 to TRBJ2-5; tentative D call: TRBD2 (6 bases). Germline V gives CDR1 LNHNV, CDR2 YYDKDF (reference sequence). The CDR3 covers 13 residues. CDR3 protein: CATSRDSRREAHF. Written as DNA, the CDR3 is TGTGCCACCAGCAGAGATTCAAGGAGGGAAGCCCACTTC.

The chain uses TRBV10-3 and TRBJ1-2; D remains ambiguous. The CDR3 has 11 residues. V was pared by 5 bases and J by 1 base, with 2 bases between. The germline gives CDR1 ENHRY, CDR2 SYGVKD. CDR3 sequence reads: CAISNNYGYTF. The CDR3 nucleotides read TGTGCCATCAGTAATAACTATGGCTACACCTTC.

The DNA for the CDR3 is TGTGCCAGCAGCCAAGTGGGGTTTAGCGGGGCCCACGATACGCAGTATTTT. Protein product: CASSQVGFSGAHDTQYF. This chain connects TRBV4-2 to TRBJ2-3, with 8 bases fitting TRBD2. From germline, CDR1 is LGHNA and CDR2 YNFKEQ. The CDR3 runs to 17 residues. V shed 1 base, J shed 6 bases, and the junction held 12 bases outside the gene matches.

The chain joins TRBV7-2 to TRBJ1-6; possible D gene TRBD1, 5 bases. The germline CDR1 and CDR2 sequences are SGHTA and FQGNSA. Trimming pared 8 bases from V and 7 bases from J, leaving 15 bases between. The CDR3 totals 14 residues. CDR3 sequence reads: CASSLDRGNSPLHF. The CDR3 DNA reads as TGTGCCAGCTCCCTCGACCGGGGCAATTCACCCCTCCACTTT.

A single count supports this clonotype. The chain is built from TRBV14 and TRBJ1-2, with TRBD1 matching over 9 bases. CDR1 is SGHDN and CDR2 is FVKESK in the germline V gene. This CDR3 contains 15 residues. With 4 bases clipped from V and 4 bases from J, the junction kept 7 bases outside the gene matches. In nucleotides, the CDR3 is TGTGCCAGCAGCCCCGCTACAGGGGGCGTCTATGGCTACACCTTC. Its protein is CASSPATGGVYGYTF.

The chain uses TRBV12-3 or TRBV12-4 and TRBJ1-2; weak D call: TRBD1 (5 bases). The CDR3 consists of 13 residues. Trimming cost V 6 bases and J 10 bases, with 18 bases left between them. CDR3 in DNA: TGTGCCAGCAGCCCCGGGGCAGACGCGGACTACACCTTC. Protein sequence: CASSPGADADYTF.

The rearrangement uses TRBV12-3 or TRBV12-4 and TRBJ2-7, with D perhaps TRBD1 (7 bases). V was cut by 7 bases and J by 4 bases, with 17 bases left in between. The length of the CDR3 is 14 residues. The CDR3 bases are TGTGCCAGCACCAGGGGGGTCTCACCTTACGAGCAGTACTTC. Its translation: CASTRGVSPYEQYF.

This chain joins TRBV5-1 and TRBJ1-1; D is perhaps TRBD1 (5 bases). The CDR3 extends over 14 amino acids. The germline V gene has CDR1 SGHRS and CDR2 YFSETQ. Trimming stripped 5 bases from V and 1 base from J, with 12 bases between. CDR3 in DNA: TGCGCCAGCAGACAACACACAGGGAACACTGAAGCTTTCTTT. Its protein is CASRQHTGNTEAFF.

The gene calls are TRBV20-1 and TRBJ1-6; no clear D gene. The V end lost 5 bases, the J end lost 8 bases, and 16 bases lay between the germline ends. This CDR3 has 14 amino acids. CDR1 and CDR2 (germline): DFQATT, SNEGSKA (reference sequence). In nucleotides, the CDR3 is TGCAGTGCTCTCGGTAGCCTCGGGGATTCACCCCTCCACTTT. This translates into CSALGSLGDSPLHF.

The rearrangement links TRBV2 to TRBJ1-1; D possibly corresponds to TRBD1 (5 bases). Trimming took 3 bases from V and 4 from J, leaving 15 bases between them. The CDR3 covers 15 residues. The germline CDR1 and CDR2 sequences are SNHLY and FYNNEI. The chain's CDR3 is CASSDRQYGGTEAFF. CDR3 nucleotides: TGTGCCAGCAGTGATCGACAGTACGGGGGCACTGAAGCTTTCTTT.

The genes are TRBV3-1 and TRBJ1-6; no definite D call. This CDR3 region has 14 residues. CDR1 is LGHDT, CDR2 YNNKEL, per germline (reference sequence). Trimming took off 1 base at V and 6 bases at J, with 7 bases between the two ends. The CDR3 is CASSQVAANSPLHF. The CDR3 DNA is TGTGCCAGCAGCCAAGTAGCAGCTAATTCACCCCTCCACTTT.

This chain links TRBV6-2 or TRBV6-3 with TRBJ1-5, with 8 bases fitting TRBD1. Germline V gene lookup returns CDR1 MNHEY and CDR2 SVGEGT. The CDR3 loop spans 15 amino acids. V shed 6 bases and J 3 bases; nucleotides not matched to a gene: 7. The CDR3 loop reads CASSRTGSHNQPQHF. The CDR3 nucleotides read TGTGCCAGCAGCCGGACAGGGTCCCACAATCAGCCCCAGCATTTT.

This clonotype was recorded once. This chain joins TRBV13 and TRBJ1-1, with D perhaps TRBD1 (5 bases). Germline V gene sequence: CDR1 PRHDT, CDR2 FYEKMQ (reference sequence). CDR3 size: 13 residues. V gave up 5 bases and J gave up 7 bases, with 14 bases separating them. The CDR3 DNA follows: TGTGCCAGCAGCATAAAAGGGACGGTTGAAGCTTTCTTT. This gives the protein CASSIKGTVEAFF. The full variable domain, rest sourced from reference TRBV13 and TRBJ1-1, is AAGVIQSPRHLIKEKRETATLKCYPIPRHDTVYWYQQGPGQDPQFLISFYEKMQSDKGSIPDRFSAQQFSDYHSELNMSSLELGDSALYFCASSIKGTVEAFFGQGTRLTVV.

V gene TRBV9 combines with J gene TRBJ2-5; 9 bases are shared with TRBD2. Germline loops: CDR1 SGDLS, CDR2 YYNGEE. The V and J ends lost 0 bases and 2 bases, in that order; junction bases with no gene match: 2. The CDR3 is 15 residues long. CDR3 amino acids: CASSVGGGVQETQYF. In DNA form, the CDR3 reads TGTGCCAGCAGCGTAGGCGGGGGGGTTCAAGAGACCCAGTACTTC.

The chain employs TRBV12-3 or TRBV12-4 and TRBJ2-5; tentatively, D is TRBD2 (6 bases). The CDR3 is made up of 12 amino acids. The germline V and J ends were trimmed by 6 bases and 5 bases, with 10 bases remaining between them. The CDR3 here is CASSGGTETQYF. Written as DNA, the CDR3 is TGTGCCAGCAGCGGAGGGACGGAGACCCAGTACTTC.

This clonotype was recorded a few times. In nucleotides, the CDR3 is TGTGCCAGCACCCCCGGAGGAGAGACCCAGTACTTC. Amino acids: CASTPGGETQYF. The rearrangement joins TRBV6-1 to TRBJ2-5; TRBD2 is a possible D gene (5 bases). The V end was cut by 7 bases, the J end by 4 bases, with 10 bases between. Germline CDR1 MNHNS, CDR2 SASEGT. CDR3 length: 12 residues.